This TCR beta chain was documented in a study of neurological immune-mediated disorders. The study's findings and limits: While HTLV-1-associated myelopathy showed the greatest TCR clonal expansion, multiple sclerosis showed the least, falling below healthy controls. CDR3 amino acid sequences found in expanded clones were never shared across subjects, suggesting private repertoires in all groups.

MiXCR, run by TCRdb on the 5' RACE reads, gives a single entry per CDR3 protein. The sample yields approximately 66,000 distinct CDR3 sequences, under 5% seen once. This clonotype was seen repeatedly, ten times or more. What it binds is not known. The TCR was taken from a man in his thirties or forties with multiple sclerosis. Sequences were obtained from PBMCs.

The CDR3 reads CASSLGGSPLHF. The DNA for the CDR3 is TGTGCCAGCAGTTTGGGGGGTTCACCCCTCCACTTT. The rearrangement joins TRBV12-3 or TRBV12-4 to TRBJ1-6; D possibly corresponds to TRBD1 (5 bases). The CDR3 has 12 residues. The ends were cut back, 3 bases at V and 9 bases at J, with 6 bases in the middle.